The clone carrying this T cell receptor beta chain was picked up a small number of times. Its specificity is not known. The data were taken from a study of response to subunit inactivated influenza vaccine. Findings and caveats of the study: The study's authors posited that every seasonal influenza vaccination enlists few new T cells.

This CDR3 spans 16 amino acids. With V trimmed by 6 bases and J by 7 bases, 12 bases remained unmatched. Per the germline V gene, CDR1 is MDHEN and CDR2 is SYDVKM. MiXCR, applied by TCRdb to the RT-PCR reads, yields one record per CDR3 protein. The table shows 150,000 to 200,000 distinct CDR3 sequences, with approximately 11% occurring only once. The rearrangement uses TRBV28 and TRBJ2-1; 10 nucleotides line up with TRBD2. The sequence derives from a man aged 45-69 years who received an inactivated influenza vaccine. Sample: CD8+ T cells sorted from PBMCs, taken about 23 months after vaccination. The CDR3 DNA is TGTGCCAGCAGCCCCGACCTAGCGGGAGTTCGAAATGAGCAGTTCTTC. Amino acid sequence: CASSPDLAGVRNEQFF.